This T cell receptor (beta chain) was observed in a study of identical twins. Study-wide results and caveats: Memory repertoires lacked the insertion deficit that abundant cord blood beta clonotypes showed. Invariant MAIT and iNKT cells are populations that could partly confound zero-insertion analyses.

This clonotype has a handful of counts. What it binds is not known. TCRdb called the 5' RACE reads again in MiXCR, with one record for every CDR3 protein. The table records hundreds of thousands of distinct CDR3 sequences, approximately 24% of them present only once. The germline V gene has CDR1 ENHRY and CDR2 SYGVKD. The V gene end was trimmed by 6 bases and the J gene end by 1 base; junction bases not matched to a gene: 2. This CDR3 is 13 amino acids long. This sample also belongs to another study, concerning T cells expressing NK-cell markers.

The chain joins TRBV10-3 to TRBJ1-1; the match to TRBD1 covers 7 bases. Sequencing was carried out using CD4+ T cells sorted from blood. The TCR sequence derives from a woman aged 18 to 35 in good health. The CDR3, as DNA: TGTGCCATCAGAGGACAGGCGAACACTGAAGCTTTCTTT. Translating it yields CAIRGQANTEAFF.